Each of the 31 T cell receptor beta chains below was sequenced from the same sample in a study of T cell changes during pregnancy in multiple sclerosis. Using immunoSEQ multiplex PCR, the repertoire was profiled, and TCRdb retains in-frame clones only, with some absent. Among around 31,000 clones listed, just over 90% were seen once. The specimen comprised CD4+ T cells from peripheral blood mononuclear cells, sampled in the second trimester of pregnancy. All receptors come from a female donor with multiple sclerosis, enrolled in a pregnancy study.

The CDR3 region is CASSPERGETQYF. The DNA of the CDR3 is TGTGCCAGCAGCCCAGAAAGGGGTGAGACCCAGTACTTC. V usage is TRBV7-2 and J usage is TRBJ2-5, with a tentative D call TRBD1 (5 bases). With 5 bases removed from V and 5 bases from J, the gap between germline ends came to 12 bases. The germline V gene has CDR1 SGHTA and CDR2 FQGNSA. The CDR3 consists of 13 residues.

The rearrangement links TRBV30 to TRBJ1-3, with D perhaps TRBD1 (5 bases). The CDR3 contains 15 residues. CDR1 and CDR2 (germline): GTSNPN, SVGIG (reference sequence). Trimming removed 3 bases from V and 4 bases from J, with 16 bases in between. This CDR3 is CAWRFSGTQGNTIYF. DNA of the CDR3: TGTGCCTGGAGATTCTCCGGGACTCAGGGAAACACCATATATTTT. The entire variable domain, with the rest obtained from reference TRBV30 and TRBJ1-3, is as follows: SQTIHQWPATLVQPVGSPLSLECTVEGTSNPNLYWYRQAAGRGLQLLFYSVGIGQISSEVPQNLSASRPQDRQFILSSKKLLLSDSGFYLCAWRFSGTQGNTIYFGEGSWLTVV.

The V and J genes are TRBV7-9 and TRBJ2-3, with 11 nucleotides matching TRBD2. Germline V gives CDR1 SEHNR, CDR2 FQNEAQ (reference sequence). Trimming cost V 5 bases and J 0 bases; bases outside gene matches: 7. The CDR3 contains 17 residues. The chain's CDR3 is CASSITGTSGSTDTQYF. CDR3 nucleotide sequence: TGTGCCAGCAGCATAACCGGGACTAGCGGAAGCACAGATACGCAGTATTTT.

This clone was counted once. CDR3 in DNA: TGTGCCAGCAGTGAAGCGAGGGTGAATCAGCCCCAGCATTTT. Amino acid sequence: CASSEARVNQPQHF. The V and J genes are TRBV6-1 and TRBJ1-5; no definite D call. Germline lookup yields CDR1 MNHNS and CDR2 SASEGT. The CDR3 totals 14 residues. Trimming removed 0 bases at V and 4 bases at J, with 7 bases between.

This chain links TRBV10-3 with TRBJ2-7, with D possibly TRBD2 on 6 matching bases. The CDR3 totals 14 residues. V was clipped by 7 bases and J by 2 bases, with 15 bases between them. The germline gives CDR1 ENHRY, CDR2 SYGVKD. In DNA form, the CDR3 reads TGTGCCATCAAAAGGGTAGGAGGGACCTACGAGCAGTACTTC. This codes for CAIKRVGGTYEQYF.

This clone has a single count. The chain links TRBV30 to TRBJ2-1; weak D call: TRBD2 (5 bases). The CDR3 is made up of 11 amino acids. V shed 8 bases and J shed 4 bases, with 9 bases lying between them. CDR1 GTSNPN and CDR2 SVGIG come from the germline V gene (reference sequence). The CDR3 DNA is TGTGCCCTGAGGGCTTACAATGAGCAGTTCTTC. As protein: CALRAYNEQFF.

This chain connects TRBV5-1 to TRBJ1-3; 11 nucleotides match TRBD1. The CDR3 contains 18 residues. V dropped 4 bases and J dropped 0; count of bases not matched to a gene: 9. CDR1 and CDR2 from the germline V gene are SGHRS and YFSETQ. DNA for the CDR3: TGCGCCAGCAGCGTAGTTCCCGGGACAGGGGGCTCTGGAAACACCATATATTTT. This encodes CASSVVPGTGGSGNTIYF.

The chain employs TRBV4-1 and TRBJ2-1, with a tentative D call TRBD2 (6 bases). V lost 3 bases and J lost 0, with 15 bases in between. The CDR3 length is 17 residues. The germline CDR1 and CDR2 sequences are MGHRA and YSYEKL. CDR3 coding DNA: TGCGCCAGCAGCCAGAACCATCTAGCGAACTCCTACAATGAGCAGTTCTTC. Its protein product is CASSQNHLANSYNEQFF.

The rearrangement joins TRBV5-1 to TRBJ2-1, with 8 bases lining up with TRBD2. Germline loops: CDR1 SGHRS, CDR2 YFSETQ. This CDR3 is built from 17 residues. The V gene end was trimmed by 1 base and the J gene end by 9 bases; junction bases not matched to a gene: 15. CDR3 DNA sequence: TGCGCCAGCAGCTTGAAAGGGTCGGGTAGCGGGGCAGGTGAGCAGTTCTTC. Translating gives CASSLKGSGSGAGEQFF.

J is TRBJ2-5 and V is TRBV28; D uncertain. Trimming removed 2 bases at V and 5 bases at J, with 6 bases between. The CDR3 runs to 12 residues. Looked up from germline, CDR1 is MDHEN and CDR2 is SYDVKM. The CDR3 nucleotides are TGTGCCAGCAGTTTAAATGCGGAGACCCAGTACTTC. It translates to CASSLNAETQYF.

V is TRBV9 and J is TRBJ1-2, with D uncertain. The V and J ends lost 2 bases and 1 base respectively, with 6 bases between them. The length of the CDR3 is 13 residues. Per germline, CDR1 SGDLS and CDR2 YYNGEE. The chain's CDR3 is CASSVQVNYGYTF. The CDR3 DNA sequence: TGTGCCAGCAGCGTCCAGGTTAACTATGGCTACACCTTC.

This clone was seen once. Different DNA sequences within this sample yield the same CDR3. This chain connects TRBV23-1 to TRBJ1-1, with D tentatively TRBD1 (6 bases). TRBV23-1 qualifies as an ORF whose function is uncertain. The CDR3 runs to 13 residues. Trimming took 3 bases from V and 5 from J, leaving 10 bases between them. Written as DNA, the CDR3 is TGCGCCAGCAGTCAGAGGGGGTGTACTGAAGCTTTCTTT. It yields the protein CASSQRGCTEAFF.

The rearrangement uses TRBV21-1 and TRBJ1-2; TRBD1 is the table's D call, not checked against the DNA. TRBV21-1 is termed a pseudogene. CDR3 size: 15 residues. CDR3 amino acids: CASSNSGTGGDGYTF. CDR3 nucleotides: TGTGCCAGCAGCAATTCCGGGACAGGGGGGGATGGCTACACCTTC.

This chain links TRBV4-1 with TRBJ1-4; the match to TRBD1 covers 10 bases. V lost 2 bases to trimming and J lost 11 bases; unmatched junction nucleotides: 8. Per germline, CDR1 MGHRA and CDR2 YSYEKL. The CDR3 runs 15 residues. CDR3 protein: CASSQQGTGESKLFF. CDR3 sequence (DNA): TGCGCCAGCAGCCAACAGGGGACAGGGGAAAGCAAACTGTTTTTT.

The chain has TRBV25-1 and TRBJ1-1; 7 bases line up with TRBD1. Trimming took 7 bases from V and 7 from J; bases not matched to a gene: 3. CDR1 is MGHDK and CDR2 is SYGVNS in the germline V gene. The CDR3 is 11 residues long. CDR3: CASKRQGEAFF. The DNA for the CDR3 is TGTGCCAGCAAACGACAGGGTGAAGCTTTCTTT.

This sequence joins TRBV4-1 and TRBJ1-1, with D tentatively TRBD1 (5 bases). Trimming took off 3 bases at V and 4 bases at J, with 12 bases between the two ends. The germline gives CDR1 MGHRA, CDR2 YSYEKL. The CDR3 covers 14 residues. CDR3 sequence: CASSHPRVGTEAFF. In nucleotides, the CDR3 is TGCGCCAGCAGCCACCCCAGGGTAGGCACTGAAGCTTTCTTT.

The chain links TRBV30 to TRBJ2-7; 7 positions agree with TRBD2. The V segment lost 8 bases and the J segment 5 bases; nucleotides outside the gene matches: 9. The CDR3 has 12 amino acids. Germline values: CDR1 GTSNPN, CDR2 SVGIG (reference sequence). Written as DNA, the CDR3 is TGTGCCGGTTGGAGGGGAGGGAACGAGCAGTACTTC. It is translated as CAGWRGGNEQYF. Combining the CDR3 with reference TRBV30 and TRBJ2-7 gives the whole variable domain SQTIHQWPATLVQPVGSPLSLECTVEGTSNPNLYWYRQAAGRGLQLLFYSVGIGQISSEVPQNLSASRPQDRQFILSSKKLLLSDSGFYLCAGWRGGNEQYFGPGTRLTVT.

CDR3 DNA: TGTGCCAGCAGTTGGATAGCGGGAGGTTACGAGCAGTACTTC. Protein: CASSWIAGGYEQYF. The chain joins TRBV28 to TRBJ2-7; 10 bases map to TRBD2. The germline V gene has CDR1 MDHEN and CDR2 SYDVKM. V was clipped by 4 bases and J by 4 bases; unmatched bases: 4. There are 14 residues in the CDR3.

The J gene is TRBJ1-1, the V gene TRBV2, with D hard to call. Germline V CDR1 and CDR2: SNHLY, FYNNEI. CDR3 length: 14 amino acids. Trimming removed 5 bases at V and 1 base at J, with 11 bases between. CDR3 protein: CASSLDGGNTEAFF. The CDR3 DNA reads TGTGCCAGCAGTTTGGATGGCGGGAACACTGAAGCTTTCTTT.

The chain joins TRBV2 to TRBJ1-1, with 9 positions matching TRBD1. Germline-derived CDR1 and CDR2 are SNHLY and FYNNEI. Unmatched junction bases numbered 6, after V lost 6 bases and J lost 7 bases. The CDR3 runs 13 residues. The CDR3 DNA follows: TGTGCCAGCAGGGAACAGGGGGCTGGTGAAGCTTTCTTT. As protein: CASREQGAGEAFF.

The rearrangement joins TRBV2 to TRBJ1-2; weak D call: TRBD1 (6 bases). This CDR3 spans 14 amino acids. Trimming cost V 10 bases and J 6 bases, with 21 bases left between them. Germline assignment: CDR1 SNHLY and CDR2 FYNNEI. The CDR3 region is CAIQTGSHGNGYTF. DNA of the CDR3: TGTGCCATTCAGACAGGTAGTCATGGGAATGGCTACACCTTC.

This sequence joins TRBV25-1 and TRBJ1-5; D might be TRBD1 (5 bases). Per germline, CDR1 MGHDK and CDR2 SYGVNS. The germline V and J ends were trimmed by 6 bases and 6 bases, with 12 bases remaining between them. CDR3 length: 13 residues. The CDR3, as DNA: TGTGCCAGCAGGGGGGAGGGCGGTCAGCCCCAGCATTTT. This codes for CASRGEGGQPQHF.

This clone was observed once. This sequence joins TRBV5-1 and TRBJ2-7; 13 bases match TRBD2. CDR3 length: 17 residues. CDR1 is SGHRS and CDR2 is YFSETQ in the germline V gene. V was pared by 1 base and J by 2 bases, with 6 bases of the junction left unmatched. The CDR3 sequence: CASSLRTSGSGAYEQYF. The CDR3 bases are TGCGCCAGCAGCTTGCGGACTAGCGGGAGTGGTGCCTACGAGCAGTACTTC.

The chain couples TRBV13 to TRBJ2-7; TRBD1 agrees at 9 bases. V trimming: 5 bases; J trimming: 4 bases; junction bases outside the gene matches: 9. The CDR3 has 15 amino acids. CDR1 is PRHDT, CDR2 FYEKMQ, per germline (reference sequence). The CDR3 spells CASSPPGTGTYEQYF. The CDR3 nucleotides read TGTGCCAGCAGCCCCCCCGGGACAGGGACGTACGAGCAGTACTTC.

The chain employs TRBV29-1 and TRBJ2-3; D is ambiguous. Germline V gene sequence: CDR1 SQVTM, CDR2 ANQGSEA. The CDR3 covers 13 residues. Trimming took 4 bases from V and 4 from J, leaving 12 bases between them. The CDR3 reads CSVGTGQADTQYF. In nucleotides, the CDR3 is TGCAGCGTTGGTACCGGCCAGGCAGATACGCAGTATTTT.

The chain couples TRBV6-6 to TRBJ2-7, with TRBD2 identical over 12 bases. CDR1 and CDR2 (germline): MNHNY, SVGAGI (reference sequence). CDR3 size: 16 residues. V trimming: 5 bases; J trimming: 0 bases; junction bases outside the gene matches: 5. The CDR3 DNA follows: TGTGCCAGCAGTAGAGGACTAGCGGGACTCTCCTACGAGCAGTACTTC. Its translation is CASSRGLAGLSYEQYF.

The rearrangement links TRBV19 to TRBJ2-3; possibly TRBD1 for D (5 bases). The V end lost 5 bases, the J end lost 2 bases, and 11 bases lay between the germline ends. Germline values: CDR1 LNHDA, CDR2 SQIVND (reference sequence). The CDR3 is 14 amino acids. CDR3 nucleotides: TGTGCCAGTAGTCGACAGCCACTCACAGATACGCAGTATTTT. Its protein product is CASSRQPLTDTQYF.

The chain recombines TRBV10-1 with TRBJ2-7, with 7 bases lining up with TRBD1. CDR3 length: 15 residues. Germline V CDR1 and CDR2: WNHNN, SYGVQD (reference sequence). V was pared by 5 bases and J by 4 bases, with 11 bases of the junction left unmatched. CDR3 in amino acids: CASSIPGQILYEQYF. In DNA form, the CDR3 reads TGCGCCAGCAGTATCCCGGGACAGATATTATACGAGCAGTACTTC.

The chain recombines TRBV5-1 with TRBJ2-4; TRBD1 agrees at 8 bases. This CDR3 is built from 14 residues. CDR1 and CDR2 (germline): SGHRS, YFSETQ. Unmatched junction bases numbered 8, after V lost 9 bases and J lost 3 bases. The CDR3 bases are TGCGCCATCCGAGTTGGGACAGGCAAAAACATTCAGTACTTC. Protein: CAIRVGTGKNIQYF.

The rearrangement joins TRBV6-1 to TRBJ2-1; 10 bases are shared with TRBD2. There are 14 residues in the CDR3. From germline, CDR1 is MNHNS and CDR2 SASEGT. J was trimmed by 9 bases and V by 6 bases; bases with no gene match: 8. CDR3 residues: CASSESGRAGEQFF. As DNA, the CDR3 is TGTGCCAGCAGCGAAAGCGGGAGGGCCGGTGAGCAGTTCTTC.

V is TRBV30 and J is TRBJ1-5; 9 nucleotides agree with TRBD1. Germline CDR1 is GTSNPN and CDR2 is SVGIG (reference sequence). The CDR3 covers 14 residues. V shed 0 bases, J shed 6 bases, and the junction held 3 bases outside the gene matches. In DNA form, the CDR3 reads TGTGCCTGGAGTGTACTACAGGGGGCTCAGCCCCAGCATTTT. Protein product: CAWSVLQGAQPQHF. The variable domain in full, completed from reference TRBV30 and TRBJ1-5, reads SQTIHQWPATLVQPVGSPLSLECTVEGTSNPNLYWYRQAAGRGLQLLFYSVGIGQISSEVPQNLSASRPQDRQFILSSKKLLLSDSGFYLCAWSVLQGAQPQHFGDGTRLSIL.